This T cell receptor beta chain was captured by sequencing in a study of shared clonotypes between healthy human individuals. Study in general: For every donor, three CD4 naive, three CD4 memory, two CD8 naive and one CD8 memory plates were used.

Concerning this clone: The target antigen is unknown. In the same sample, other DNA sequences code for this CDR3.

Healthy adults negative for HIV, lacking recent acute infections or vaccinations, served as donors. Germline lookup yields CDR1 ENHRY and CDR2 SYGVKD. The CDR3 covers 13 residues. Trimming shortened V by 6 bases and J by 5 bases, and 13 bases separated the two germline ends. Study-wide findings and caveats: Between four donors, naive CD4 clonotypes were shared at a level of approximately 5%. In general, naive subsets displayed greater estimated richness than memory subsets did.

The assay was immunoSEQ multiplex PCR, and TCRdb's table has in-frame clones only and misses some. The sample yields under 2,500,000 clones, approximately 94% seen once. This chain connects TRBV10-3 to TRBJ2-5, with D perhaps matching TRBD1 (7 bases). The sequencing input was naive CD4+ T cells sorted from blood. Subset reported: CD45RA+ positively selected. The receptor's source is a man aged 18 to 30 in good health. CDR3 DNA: TGTGCCATCAGCGACAGGGCGGGGGAGACCCAGTACTTC. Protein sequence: CAISDRAGETQYF.